This TCR beta chain was sequenced for a study of T cells in Graves' hyperthyroidism and ophthalmopathy. From germline, CDR1 is DFQATT and CDR2 SNEGSKA (reference sequence). The CDR3 extends over 14 amino acids. With V trimmed by 3 bases and J by 6 bases, 9 bases remained unmatched. The TCR beta CDR3 regions underwent amplification using RNA transcripts as the source. The TCR CDR3 first-round RT-PCR relied on the HTBI primer set. TCRdb ran MiXCR on the multiplex PCR reads and lists one entry per CDR3 protein. This sample has more than 100,000 distinct CDR3 sequences, with 40% to 50% found just once. Patients aged 18 to 65 with hyperthyroidism were newly diagnosed, with duration under 2 months. Cells are PBMCs isolated from approximately 9.2 ml of fresh blood. This clonotype was detected ten times or more.

This chain links TRBV20-1 with TRBJ2-5; the match to TRBD2 covers 8 bases. The sample taken for sequencing was blood. The TCR was taken from a man aged 35 to 55 with Graves' hyperthyroidism. The CDR3 sequence is CSASAQRGRQTQYF. The CDR3 DNA sequence: TGCAGTGCTAGCGCCCAGCGGGGGCGGCAGACCCAGTACTTC.